These T cell receptor beta chains were read from a single sample in a study of T-cell reconstitution after alpha-beta-depleted transplantation in children. MiXCR, applied by TCRdb to the PCR reads, yields one record per CDR3 protein. The repertoire holds some 490,000 distinct CDR3 sequences, approximately 12% seen once, with about 6% in the top ten. The sequencing used PBMCs from the stem cell graft donor, collected from the stem cell graft. The receptors shown here come from a human donor who donated a stem cell graft to a child with combined immunodeficiency. Each CDR3 is given with its conserved first and last residue. A D gene is named only where the DNA matches it firmly. The size entry is marked missing in some rows and otherwise reads once, few, many or a size class.

D gene: TRBD2
J gene: TRBJ2-3
V gene: TRBV24-1
clone size: few
CDR3 length: 17
CDR3 DNA: TGTGCCACCAGTGATTTCGGACTAGCGGGGCGCACAGATACGCAGTATTTT
CDR3 protein: CATSDFGLAGRTDTQYF

D gene: .
J gene: TRBJ1-1
V gene: TRBV27
clone size: .
CDR3 length: 15
CDR3 DNA: TGTGCCAGCAGTTTATATCGGGACGGAGACACTGAAGCTTTCTTT
CDR3 protein: CASSLYRDGDTEAFF

D gene: TRBD1
J gene: TRBJ2-1
V gene: TRBV12-3/TRBV12-4
clone size: few
CDR3 length: 14
CDR3 DNA: TGTGCCAGCATCGACAGGGCCCAATACAATGAGCAGTTCTTC
CDR3 protein: CASIDRAQYNEQFF

D gene: TRBD1
J gene: TRBJ2-3
V gene: TRBV24-1
clone size: few
CDR3 length: 17
CDR3 DNA: TGTGCCACCAGTGACCGCGACAGGGAAGAACGGACAGATACGCAGTATTTT
CDR3 protein: CATSDRDREERTDTQYF

D gene: TRBD1
J gene: TRBJ2-7
V gene: TRBV7-8
clone size: .
CDR3 length: 17
CDR3 DNA: TGTGCCAGCAGCTTAAACCTCGACAGGGGTTTGCCGTACGAGCAGTACTTC
CDR3 protein: CASSLNLDRGLPYEQYF

D gene: .
J gene: TRBJ2-7
V gene: TRBV6-4
clone size: few
CDR3 length: 12
CDR3 DNA: TGTGCCAGCAAGGGCAGTCCGAATGAGCAGTACTTC
CDR3 protein: CASKGSPNEQYF

D gene: .
J gene: TRBJ1-4
V gene: TRBV5-1
clone size: many
CDR3 length: 16
CDR3 DNA: TGCGCCAGCAGCTTGGCGTGGAGTGCGACTAATGAAAAACTGTTTTTT
CDR3 protein: CASSLAWSATNEKLFF

D gene: .
J gene: TRBJ2-5
V gene: TRBV7-8
clone size: .
CDR3 length: 14
CDR3 DNA: TGTGCCAGCAGCCAGGGGCGGATCCAAGAGACCCAGTACTTC
CDR3 protein: CASSQGRIQETQYF

D gene: TRBD1
J gene: TRBJ1-5
V gene: TRBV29-1
clone size: .
CDR3 length: 14
CDR3 DNA: TGCAGCGTTGGGGACAGGGGGCATGGTCAGCCCCAGCATTTT
CDR3 protein: CSVGDRGHGQPQHF

D gene: .
J gene: TRBJ2-4
V gene: TRBV7-9
clone size: few
CDR3 length: 15
CDR3 DNA: TGTGCCAGCACCCTTGCCGGTCTAGCCAAAAACATTCAGTACTTC
CDR3 protein: CASTLAGLAKNIQYF